The sequence of this T cell receptor beta chain was determined in a study of shared clonotypes between healthy human individuals. Findings of the study overall: Apart from blood, nothing was sampled; tissue repertoires likely differ. The expectation was that sequencing depth would affect clonotype sharing among donors.

The donors were adults (healthy and HIV-negative) with no recent acute infections or vaccinations. Comments on this clone: The antigen is unknown.

Libraries were prepared by immunoSEQ multiplex PCR; TCRdb keeps only in-frame clonotypes and omits some of them. The data show fewer than 200,000 clones, just under 95% seen once. With V trimmed by 8 bases and J by 3 bases, 2 bases remained unmatched. The CDR3 loop spans 12 amino acids. Germline CDR1 reads SNHLY; CDR2 reads FYNNEI. The origin of this receptor is a young woman in good health. Material: naive CD4+ T cells sorted from blood. Subset described: CD45RA+ positively selected. The chain has TRBV2 and TRBJ2-7, with TRBD1 identical over 9 bases. The CDR3 loop is CASWDRVYEQYF. In DNA, the CDR3 is TGTGCCAGCTGGGACAGGGTCTACGAGCAGTACTTC.